Below are 5 T cell receptor beta chains sequenced from a single sample in a study of blood T cell repertoires in COVID-19 (dated by TCRdb to 2020 to 2022). The library was built by means of the immunoSEQ multiplex PCR assay. Not all clones reach the TCRdb copy of this immuneACCESS table, which keeps in-frame sequences only. Checked studies attribute under half of the gap to unresolved V genes and leave the rest unexplained. The table for this sample lists 310,000 or so clones; around 85% of them were counted only once. The leading ten clones occupy approximately 2% of the sample. The sequenced material came from peripheral blood. Source of these receptors: a woman in her 30s who had recovered from COVID-19.

The chain is built from TRBV4-1 and TRBJ2-2, with D uncertain. The CDR3 runs 16 residues. Trimming stripped 2 bases from V and 2 bases from J, with 12 bases between. CDR1 is MGHRA and CDR2 is YSYEKL in the germline V gene. Here the CDR3 DNA reads TGCGCCAGCAGCCAAAGAGGAGCACAAAACACCGGGGAGCTGTTTTTT. It is translated as CASSQRGAQNTGELFF.

The genes are TRBV18 and TRBJ1-1; the D gene is possibly TRBD1 (5 bases). The germline V and J ends were trimmed by 2 bases and 8 bases, with 12 bases remaining between them. Per the germline V gene, CDR1 is KGHSH and CDR2 is LQKENI. The CDR3 covers 13 residues. As DNA, the CDR3 is TGTGCCAGCTCACCATCCGGACAAAGGGAAGCTTTCTTT. Encoded protein: CASSPSGQREAFF.

The genes are TRBV18 and TRBJ1-3, with D possibly being TRBD1 (5 bases). The CDR3 length is 16 residues. Germline V gene lookup returns CDR1 KGHSH and CDR2 LQKENI. V lost 6 bases and J lost 2, with 17 bases in between. DNA of the CDR3: TGTGCCAGCTCCCAGGGTTTACCGACAGCTGGAAACACCATATATTTT. Encoded protein: CASSQGLPTAGNTIYF.

The rearrangement links TRBV24-1 to TRBJ2-2; 8 bases fit TRBD1. The CDR3 is 18 amino acids. CDR1 is KGHDR and CDR2 is SFDVKD in the germline V gene. V lost 4 bases to trimming and J lost 2 bases; unmatched junction nucleotides: 11. The CDR3 sequence: CATSDHSLTGDNTGELFF. CDR3 in DNA: TGTGCCACCAGTGACCATAGTCTGACAGGGGATAACACCGGGGAGCTGTTTTTT.

This clone appeared a few times. This chain's CDR3 is CASSIQVDTEAFF. CDR3 in DNA: TGTGCCAGTAGTATCCAGGTAGACACTGAAGCTTTCTTT. This chain connects TRBV19 to TRBJ1-1; no clear D. Per the germline V gene, CDR1 is LNHDA and CDR2 is SQIVND (reference sequence). This CDR3 spans 13 amino acids. Trimming removed 3 bases at V and 3 bases at J, with 8 bases between.